A single sample is the source of the 15 T cell receptor beta chains below, sequenced in a study of T cell responses to AZD1222 COVID-19 vaccine. Sequencing used immunoSEQ multiplex PCR; TCRdb keeps in-frame clones, though not all of them. The sample includes about 160,000 clones, 75% to 95% of them seen just once. This specimen was peripheral blood, taken 28 days after the second AZD1222 dose. These receptors were taken from an adult who received the AZD1222 COVID-19 vaccine.

This clone was counted a single time. The chain is built from TRBV27 and TRBJ1-1; 8 bases line up with TRBD1. CDR1 and CDR2 (germline): MNHEY, SMNVEV (reference sequence). The CDR3 covers 13 residues. The V and J ends lost 5 bases and 8 bases, in that order; junction bases with no gene match: 7. This chain's CDR3 is CASSTGGRGEAFF. CDR3 bases: TGTGCCAGCAGTACAGGGGGTAGGGGGGAAGCTTTCTTT.

V is TRBV19 and J is TRBJ1-2; 7 nucleotides align to TRBD1. CDR3 length equals 12 residues. CDR1 is LNHDA and CDR2 is SQIVND in the germline V gene (reference sequence). Trimming cost V 7 bases and J 3 bases; bases outside gene matches: 2. DNA for the CDR3: TGTGCCAGTAAAACAGGGGACTATGGCTACACCTTC. This sequence encodes CASKTGDYGYTF.

This rearrangement joins TRBV4-2 to TRBJ2-1, with TRBD1 matching 9 bases. The CDR3 consists of 16 residues. J gave up 8 bases and V 0 bases, and 8 bases lay outside the gene matches. The germline V gene has CDR1 LGHNA and CDR2 YNFKEQ. DNA for the CDR3: TGTGCCAGCAGCCAAGAAGAAGGACAGGGGAGCGATGAGCAGTTCTTC. Amino acid sequence: CASSQEEGQGSDEQFF.

The rearrangement joins TRBV12-3 or TRBV12-4 to TRBJ1-2; D remains ambiguous. Trimming removed 3 bases at V and 4 bases at J, with 9 bases between. The length of the CDR3 is 13 residues. CDR3 in amino acids: CASSLAGGYGYTF. Here the CDR3 DNA reads TGTGCCAGCAGTTTGGCGGGTGGCTATGGCTACACCTTC.

This chain uses TRBV29-1 with TRBJ1-2; 9 bases fit TRBD1. Germline CDR1 reads SQVTM; CDR2 reads ANQGSEA. Trimming at V came to 7 bases and at J to 6 bases, leaving 6 bases not matched to a gene. The CDR3 spans 12 residues. The CDR3 coding sequence is TGCAGCGGATCTACAGGGGGCAATGGCTACACCTTC. Translated: CSGSTGGNGYTF.

CDR3 protein: CASSSGQAVDTQYF. The CDR3 nucleotides are TGTGCCAGCAGCTCAGGACAGGCCGTAGATACGCAGTATTTT. This rearrangement joins TRBV7-2 to TRBJ2-3, with 7 bases lining up with TRBD1. Germline V CDR1 and CDR2: SGHTA, FQGNSA. This CDR3 has 14 residues. V dropped 4 bases and J dropped 5; count of bases not matched to a gene: 6.

The V call is TRBV7-6, the J call TRBJ2-1; TRBD2 agrees at 10 bases. V lost 6 bases to trimming and J lost 0 bases; unmatched junction nucleotides: 5. The length of the CDR3 is 16 residues. Germline CDR1 SGHVS, CDR2 FNYEAQ. The CDR3 region is CASSKSSGSSYNEQFF. CDR3 sequence (DNA): TGTGCCAGCAGTAAATCTAGCGGGAGCTCCTACAATGAGCAGTTCTTC.

The rearrangement joins TRBV12-3 or TRBV12-4 to TRBJ1-5, with D unresolved. This CDR3 contains 13 residues. Trimming took 3 bases from V and 7 from J, leaving 10 bases between them. In DNA, the CDR3 is TGTGCCAGCAGTTTTTCGGGGAAACAGCCCCAGCATTTT. This codes for CASSFSGKQPQHF.

J is TRBJ2-3 and V is TRBV9; 7 positions agree with TRBD2. Germline values: CDR1 SGDLS, CDR2 YYNGEE. CDR3 size: 15 residues. The V and J ends lost 0 bases and 1 base, in that order; junction bases with no gene match: 2. CDR3 loop: CASSVASGRTDTQYF. In DNA, the CDR3 is TGTGCCAGCAGCGTAGCTAGCGGACGCACAGATACGCAGTATTTT.

The chain combines TRBV15 with TRBJ1-2; no reliable D call. Between the trimmed V and J ends, which lost 0 bases and 3 bases, there was a span of 14 bases. The CDR3 has 16 residues. The germline V gene has CDR1 LNHNV and CDR2 YYDKDF (reference sequence). The chain's CDR3 is CATSRDRRDSDYGYTF. As DNA, the CDR3 is TGTGCCACCAGCAGAGATCGACGGGATTCCGACTATGGCTACACCTTC.

V is TRBV19 and J is TRBJ2-5; D is unclear. CDR3 length equals 14 residues. The V end was cut by 4 bases, the J end by 5 bases, with 14 bases between. The germline gives CDR1 LNHDA, CDR2 SQIVND (reference sequence). CDR3 amino acids: CASSNRALGETQYF. CDR3 sequence (DNA): TGTGCCAGTAGTAACCGGGCCCTGGGGGAGACCCAGTACTTC.

This clone has only one observation. This chain uses TRBV7-9 with TRBJ1-2, with TRBD1 identical over 8 bases. CDR1 and CDR2 (germline): SEHNR, FQNEAQ (reference sequence). The V segment lost 1 base and the J segment 6 bases; nucleotides outside the gene matches: 10. CDR3 length: 16 amino acids. The CDR3 DNA reads as TGTGCCAGCAGCTTAGGACAGGGGCCGAGTACGGATGGCTACACCTTC. Translation: CASSLGQGPSTDGYTF.

The chain is built from TRBV6-5 and TRBJ1-5, with D tentatively TRBD1 (5 bases). Trimming stripped 2 bases from V and 6 bases from J, with 17 bases between. The CDR3 runs 16 residues. Germline loops: CDR1 MNHEY, CDR2 SVGAGI. The CDR3 reads CASSYGTPSLGQPQHF. The CDR3 DNA reads as TGTGCCAGCAGTTACGGGACTCCCTCCCTCGGTCAGCCCCAGCATTTT.

This clone was counted between two and nine times. The rearrangement joins TRBV19 to TRBJ2-1; 7 bases align to TRBD2. The germline V gene has CDR1 LNHDA and CDR2 SQIVND (reference sequence). The CDR3 totals 17 residues. Losses at the gene ends were 0 bases for V and 4 bases for J; bases not matched to a gene: 9. The CDR3 DNA sequence: TGTGCCAGTAGTATAGATCTGGCTAGCGGAAATTACAATGAGCAGTTCTTC. Amino acid sequence: CASSIDLASGNYNEQFF.

About this clone: The same CDR3 can be traced to other DNA sequences in this sample. The J gene is TRBJ2-7, the V gene TRBV18; possibly TRBD1 for D (5 bases). The CDR3 has 12 amino acids. Trimming took 3 bases from V and 3 from J, leaving 6 bases between them. The germline V gene has CDR1 KGHSH and CDR2 LQKENI. CDR3 sequence: CASSPDSYEQYF. The CDR3 nucleotides are TGTGCCAGCTCACCTGACAGCTACGAGCAGTACTTC.